One sample yielded the 17 T cell receptor beta chains listed below, sequenced in a study of prognosis after radiotherapy for stage I lung cancer. Amplification of TCR beta CDR3 from genomic DNA used two-round multiplex PCR. The authors ran first-round PCR with primers specific to each TRBV and TRBJ gene. TCRdb independently ran MiXCR on the multiplex PCR reads; one entry per CDR3 protein. This table holds 20,000 to 25,000 distinct CDR3 sequences, about 46% found once. Sequenced material: PBMCs, taken before or after stereotactic body radiation therapy (not recorded which). All receptors come from a donor over 45 with non-small cell lung cancer.

As concerns this clonotype: A single base is all that separates this from a far larger clone, so a read error is likely. The chain uses TRBV6-1 and TRBJ2-7, with TRBD2 matching over 7 bases. With 6 bases clipped from V and 2 bases from J, the junction kept 19 bases outside the gene matches. Looked up from germline, CDR1 is MNHNS and CDR2 is SASEGT. This CDR3 is 18 amino acids long. CDR3 region: CASRLSPVGLLTTYEQYF. CDR3 nucleotide sequence: TGTGCCAGCAGGTTATCCCCTGTGGGACTATTAACGACCTACGAGCAGTACTTC.

The V and J genes are TRBV20-1 and TRBJ2-5; TRBD2 matches 10 bases. The CDR3 is 16 residues long. After removal of 4 bases from V and 5 bases from J, the junction contained 13 bases not matched to a gene. Germline V lookup: CDR1 DFQATT, CDR2 SNEGSKA (reference sequence). CDR3 sequence (DNA): TGCAGTGCTATCTGGGCGCTAGCGGGAGACGCTGAGACCCAGTACTTC. Translating it yields CSAIWALAGDAETQYF.

Many counts were recorded for this clonotype. The chain uses TRBV7-9 and TRBJ2-5; possibly TRBD1 for D (6 bases). CDR1 SEHNR and CDR2 FQNEAQ come from the germline V gene (reference sequence). The CDR3 extends over 14 amino acids. Trimming left V 11 bases short and J 5 bases short, with 21 bases between. The CDR3 region is CASAPGAIGETQYF. In nucleotides, the CDR3 is TGTGCCTCAGCCCCAGGGGCCATTGGGGAGACCCAGTACTTC.

This clonotype was detected many times. The chain combines TRBV5-1 with TRBJ2-7, with D perhaps matching TRBD2 (6 bases). Trimming removed 3 bases at V and 0 bases at J, with 10 bases between. This CDR3 is 14 amino acids long. Germline V gives CDR1 SGHRS, CDR2 YFSETQ. CDR3 amino acids: CASSSGTGSYEQYF. The CDR3 DNA sequence: TGCGCCAGCAGCTCGGGGACTGGCTCCTACGAGCAGTACTTC.

The gene calls are TRBV6-5 and TRBJ2-1; unclear D gene. This CDR3 is 13 amino acids long. V gave up 0 bases and J gave up 3 bases, with 3 bases separating them. From germline, CDR1 is MNHEY and CDR2 SVGAGI. The CDR3 sequence is CASSYSDYNEQFF. The CDR3, as DNA: TGTGCCAGCAGTTACTCGGACTACAATGAGCAGTTCTTC.

The V gene is TRBV4-3, the J gene TRBJ2-3, with TRBD2 matching 7 bases. The V and J ends lost 4 bases and 10 bases, in that order; junction bases with no gene match: 8. Germline CDR1 is LGHNA and CDR2 is YSLEER. The CDR3 covers 13 residues. The CDR3 coding sequence is TGCGCCAGCAGCCGGTCTATTGGACTAGCGCAGTATTTT. Protein sequence: CASSRSIGLAQYF.

On this clonotype: A far larger clone is just one base off, so this is likely a read error. The chain recombines TRBV6-2 or TRBV6-3 with TRBJ2-3; possible D gene TRBD1, 5 bases. V lost 5 bases and J 5 bases, leaving 14 bases between the germline ends. CDR3 length: 14 residues. Germline CDR1 MNHEY, CDR2 SVGEGT. CDR3 protein: CASSANRHRDTQYF. DNA for the CDR3: TGTGCCAGCAGTGCGAACAGGCACAGAGATACGCAGTATTTT.

This clonotype is categorized as medium-sized. V usage is TRBV6-2 or TRBV6-3 and J usage is TRBJ2-2, with no clear D. The CDR3 covers 14 residues. V was trimmed by 5 bases and J by 6 bases, leaving 13 bases between them. Per germline, CDR1 MNHEY and CDR2 SVGEGT. The CDR3 nucleotides are TGTGCCAGCAGTGACGGTGGGTCCGCCGGGGAGCTGTTTTTT. Its protein is CASSDGGSAGELFF.

The rearrangement joins TRBV7-2 to TRBJ1-5; D gene uncertain. Looked up from germline, CDR1 is SGHTA and CDR2 is FQGNSA. V lost 5 bases and J 0 bases, leaving 8 bases between the germline ends. This CDR3 has 14 residues. The CDR3 nucleotides are TGTGCCAGCAGCGCCTTCGATAGCAATCAGCCCCAGCATTTT. It is translated as CASSAFDSNQPQHF.

This clonotype has a count of ten or more. The chain combines TRBV10-2 with TRBJ1-5; the D gene is possibly TRBD1 (5 bases). CDR3 length: 19 residues. CDR1 and CDR2 from the germline V gene are WSHSY and SAAADI. V was cut by 2 bases and J by 3 bases, with 23 bases left in between. The CDR3 DNA sequence: TGCGCCAGCAGTGAGCCGCTACCTTACAGCGGAGGGGTCAATCAGCCCCAGCATTTT. Translated: CASSEPLPYSGGVNQPQHF.

Details on this clonotype: One end of the junction does not line up with germline, which may come from a read error. The chain uses TRBV27 and TRBJ2-3, with 7 bases fitting TRBD2. CDR1 MNHEY and CDR2 SMNVEV come from the germline V gene (reference sequence). This CDR3 comprises 15 residues. The CDR3 protein is CASSSPGLNTDTQYF. Written as DNA, the CDR3 is TGTGCCAGCAGCTCCCCGGGACTAAACACAGATACTCAGTATTTT.

Concerning this clonotype: One base separates it from a far larger clone, so it is likely a read error. This sequence joins TRBV5-1 and TRBJ2-5; TRBD2 aligns across 8 bases. Near its end, the DNA agrees better with TRBJ2-1, so the J call may be wrong. CDR1 is SGHRS, CDR2 YFSETQ, per germline. The CDR3 is 15 amino acids. The CDR3 DNA reads as TGCACCAGCAGCAATGGACTAGCAGGAGGGGCTGAGCAGTTCTTC. It yields the protein CTSSNGLAGGAEQFF.

This clonotype was counted ten times or more. The chain combines TRBV18 with TRBJ2-1, with 15 bases fitting TRBD2. Germline CDR1 is KGHSH and CDR2 is LQKENI. CDR3 length: 17 amino acids. V was pared by 4 bases and J by 9 bases, with 10 bases of the junction left unmatched. The CDR3 nucleotides read TGTGCCAGCTCACGGGAAAGAGGGACTAGCGGGAGGCTTGAGCAGTTCTTC. As protein: CASSRERGTSGRLEQFF.

This clonotype ranks as medium-sized. The rearrangement uses TRBV6-1 and TRBJ1-6; the D is unclear. V lost 6 bases to trimming and J lost 12 bases, with 12 bases between them. Germline assignment: CDR1 MNHNS and CDR2 SASEGT. The CDR3 length is 12 residues. The CDR3 spells CASRPHGEPLHF. The DNA for the CDR3 is TGTGCCAGCAGGCCCCATGGGGAACCCCTCCACTTT.

V and J are TRBV20-1 and TRBJ2-7, with a weak D call TRBD2 (7 bases). Per germline, CDR1 DFQATT and CDR2 SNEGSKA (reference sequence). V was cut by 3 bases and J by 4 bases, with 16 bases left in between. This CDR3 has 14 residues. CDR3 sequence (DNA): TGCAGTGCTAGCAAAAGAGGGGGGGCATACGAGCAGTACTTC. Its translation is CSASKRGGAYEQYF.

The rearrangement links TRBV12-3 or TRBV12-4 to TRBJ1-1; D is unresolved. This CDR3 comprises 13 residues. V shed 6 bases and J shed 4 bases, with 12 bases lying between them. In DNA, the CDR3 is TGTGCCAGCAGCCGAGAACGAATCACTGAAGCTTTCTTT. Protein: CASSRERITEAFF.

This clonotype was recorded many times. In DNA form, the CDR3 reads TGTGCCAGCAGCTTGCAGGGTAGTACTGAAGCTTTCTTT. Its translation is CASSLQGSTEAFF. This chain joins TRBV5-6 and TRBJ1-1; tentatively, D is TRBD1 (5 bases). The V gene lost 1 base and the J gene lost 5 bases, with 9 bases spanning the gap. The germline V gene has CDR1 SGHDT and CDR2 YYEEEE. The CDR3 has 13 residues.